The rows below give T cell receptor beta chains drawn from one sample of a study of lymphopenia after photon versus proton radiotherapy. Here immunoSEQ multiplex PCR was the method, and the copy in TCRdb shows in-frame clones only, minus some. The data contain roughly 26,000 clones, around 84% of them singletons. Sequencing was performed on peripheral blood, taken from a patient treated with photon-based radiotherapy. The source of these receptors is a man aged 40-49 years with gastric cancer. Each CDR3 is given with its conserved first and last residue. Fields, in order: D gene, V gene, J gene, clone size, CDR3 DNA, CDR3 protein. D genes are given only for firm matches. The size of a clone is reported for some rows only, either as once, few or many, or as a class for expanded clones.

D: NA; V: TRBV2; J: TRBJ1-4; size: NA; DNA: TGTGCCAGCAGAGCCGACGCAGGCTTTAATGAAAAACTGTTTTTT; CDR3: CASRADAGFNEKLFF
D: NA; V: TRBV30; J: TRBJ2-7; size: NA; DNA: TGTGCCTGGAGGGCCAAGGAGATCCCACGATGCTACTTC; CDR3: CAWRAKEIPRCYF
D: NA; V: TRBV7-3; J: TRBJ2-1; size: NA; DNA: TGTGCCAGCAGCCCCGGGGGCCTGCCCTACAATGAGCAGTTCTTC; CDR3: CASSPGGLPYNEQFF
D: NA; V: TRBV30; J: TRBJ1-1; size: NA; DNA: TGTGCCTGGAGTGGACGGGGGGGAGTGCATGTTGAAGCTTTCTTT; CDR3: CAWSGRGGVHVEAFF
D: NA; V: TRBV18; J: TRBJ2-7; size: NA; DNA: TGTGCCAGCTCATTCAGGGCCTCCTACGAGCAGTACTTC; CDR3: CASSFRASYEQYF
D: NA; V: TRBV11-3; J: TRBJ1-1; size: NA; DNA: TGTGCCAGCAGCTTAGGGACTACCAACACTGAAGCTTTCTTT; CDR3: CASSLGTTNTEAFF
D: TRBD1; V: TRBV10-3; J: TRBJ1-5; size: once; DNA: TGTGCCATCAGTGAGACAGGGGACCAGCCCCAGCATTTT; CDR3: CAISETGDQPQHF
D: NA; V: TRBV6-6; J: TRBJ1-2; size: NA; DNA: TGTGCCAGCAGCCCCGGGGGGAAGGGCTACACCTTC; CDR3: CASSPGGKGYTF
D: NA; V: TRBV4-3; J: TRBJ1-1; size: NA; DNA: TGCGCCAGCAGCCCCGAGGCGGGGAGAGCTGAAGCTTTCTTT; CDR3: CASSPEAGRAEAFF
D: NA; V: TRBV19; J: TRBJ1-1; size: NA; DNA: TGTGCCAGTAGTATGAACGGAATGAACACTGAAGCTTTCTTT; CDR3: CASSMNGMNTEAFF
D: NA; V: TRBV10-3; J: TRBJ2-7; size: once; DNA: TGTGCCGTCGGGACTGCACCCTACGAGCAGTACTTC; CDR3: CAVGTAPYEQYF
D: NA; V: TRBV6-5; J: TRBJ2-5; size: NA; DNA: TGTGCCAGCGGGGCTTACCAAGAGACCCAGTACTTC; CDR3: CASGAYQETQYF
D: NA; V: TRBV11-2; J: TRBJ2-7; size: NA; DNA: TGTGCCAGCAGCTTCCCGACGCGGCGGGGCGAGCAGTACTTC; CDR3: CASSFPTRRGEQYF
D: TRBD1; V: TRBV30; J: TRBJ1-6; size: NA; DNA: TGTGCCTGGAGTGTACCTGGGACAGGGGTTTCACCCCTCCACTTT; CDR3: CAWSVPGTGVSPLHF
D: NA; V: TRBV6-5; J: TRBJ2-7; size: NA; DNA: TGTGCCAGCAGCCCACCCGGGGTCACCTACGAGCAGTACTTC; CDR3: CASSPPGVTYEQYF
D: TRBD1; V: TRBV4-3; J: TRBJ2-7; size: few; DNA: TGCGCCAGCAGCCAAATTCGCGCAAGGGGGCTGTCCTACGAGCAGTACTTC; CDR3: CASSQIRARGLSYEQYF
D: NA; V: TRBV7-2; J: TRBJ1-5; size: NA; DNA: TGTGCCAGCAGTCCCCGAACGGGGAGTGAGCAGCCCCAGCATTTT; CDR3: CASSPRTGSEQPQHF
D: NA; V: TRBV4-3; J: TRBJ1-4; size: NA; DNA: TGCGCCAGCAGCCAAGAGGAGGGGCTGGATGAAAAACTGTTTTTT; CDR3: CASSQEEGLDEKLFF
D: TRBD1; V: TRBV5-1; J: TRBJ1-5; size: NA; DNA: TGCGCCAGCAGCTTGGAACAGGGGGCAGGTCAGCCCCAGCATTTT; CDR3: CASSLEQGAGQPQHF
D: NA; V: TRBV6-5; J: TRBJ1-1; size: once; DNA: TGTGCCAGCAGTTACGGAGGGGAAACTGAAGCTTTCTTT; CDR3: CASSYGGETEAFF
D: TRBD1; V: TRBV19; J: TRBJ1-2; size: NA; DNA: TGTGCCAGTAGCCGGGACAGGGGTTATGGCTACACCTTC; CDR3: CASSRDRGYGYTF
D: NA; V: TRBV4-2; J: TRBJ2-2; size: NA; DNA: TGTGCCAGCAGCCAAGACGAGGGCGGGGAGCTGTTTTTT; CDR3: CASSQDEGGELFF
D: TRBD1; V: TRBV27; J: TRBJ2-7; size: NA; DNA: TGTGCCAGCAGTTTAAGGTTAGGGACAGCGGCGAGGCACGAGCAGTACTTC; CDR3: CASSLRLGTAARHEQYF
D: NA; V: TRBV25-1; J: TRBJ2-5; size: NA; DNA: TGTGCCAGCAGTCGGGTGGGGCAGTGGGAGACCCAGTACTTC; CDR3: CASSRVGQWETQYF
D: NA; V: TRBV19; J: TRBJ1-2; size: NA; DNA: TGTGCCAGTAGTATAGATCAAGGGTTCCGGGGCTACACCTTC; CDR3: CASSIDQGFRGYTF
D: TRBD2; V: TRBV7-6; J: TRBJ2-7; size: NA; DNA: TGTGCCAGCAGCTTAGAGCCGGGGGGGTCCTACGAGCAGTACTTC; CDR3: CASSLEPGGSYEQYF
D: NA; V: TRBV4-2; J: TRBJ1-2; size: NA; DNA: TGTGCCAGCAGCATTCCGGGAAGCGGCTATGGCTACACCTTC; CDR3: CASSIPGSGYGYTF
D: NA; V: TRBV28; J: TRBJ2-7; size: NA; DNA: TGTGCCAGCAGTTATTTGTCGATTGGAACATACGAGCAGTACTTC; CDR3: CASSYLSIGTYEQYF
D: TRBD1; V: TRBV18; J: TRBJ2-3; size: NA; DNA: TGTGCCAGCTCATCAGGGACAGGGGGAAGCACAGATACGCAGTATTTT; CDR3: CASSSGTGGSTDTQYF
D: NA; V: TRBV7-2; J: TRBJ2-2; size: NA; DNA: TGTGCCAGCAGCTTAATGGGTGGCGGTGACACCGGGGAGCTGTTTTTT; CDR3: CASSLMGGGDTGELFF
D: TRBD1; V: TRBV7-8; J: TRBJ2-7; size: NA; DNA: TGTGCCAGCAGCTTAAGTGGGACAGGTACATCCTACGAGCAGTACTTC; CDR3: CASSLSGTGTSYEQYF
D: NA; V: TRBV18; J: TRBJ2-7; size: NA; DNA: TGTGCCAGCTCGCAAGGGGTCTACTCCTACGAGCAGTACTTC; CDR3: CASSQGVYSYEQYF
D: NA; V: TRBV6-1; J: TRBJ1-6; size: NA; DNA: TGTGCCAGCAGTGAGGGTAATAATTCACCCCTCCACTTT; CDR3: CASSEGNNSPLHF
D: NA; V: TRBV2; J: TRBJ2-7; size: NA; DNA: TGTGCCAGCAGTTACAGGGCGGGCGAGCAGTACTTC; CDR3: CASSYRAGEQYF
D: TRBD1; V: TRBV7-3; J: TRBJ2-7; size: NA; DNA: TGTGCCAGCAGCCCGGACAGGGCCTCCTACGAGCAGTACTTC; CDR3: CASSPDRASYEQYF
D: NA; V: TRBV13; J: TRBJ2-1; size: NA; DNA: TGTGCCAGCAGCTCCAAGGAGCAGTTCTTC; CDR3: CASSSKEQFF
D: TRBD1; V: TRBV7-2; J: TRBJ2-5; size: NA; DNA: TGTGCCAGCAGCACCTCGCCGGGACAGGGGGCCCGGGAGACCCAGTACTTC; CDR3: CASSTSPGQGARETQYF
D: NA; V: TRBV21-1; J: TRBJ1-1; size: once; DNA: TGTGCCAGCAGCAAAGCAGGGACAGGGGGCACTGAAGCTTTCTTT; CDR3: CASSKAGTGGTEAFF
D: NA; V: TRBV7-3; J: TRBJ2-2; size: once; DNA: TGTGCCAGCGCTTTAGCGTTGGGCACCGGGGAGCTGTTTTTT; CDR3: CASALALGTGELFF
D: NA; V: TRBV30; J: TRBJ2-7; size: NA; DNA: TGTGCCTGGAGCCGGGACAACCCTTACGAGCAGTACTTC; CDR3: CAWSRDNPYEQYF
D: NA; V: TRBV29-1; J: TRBJ1-2; size: NA; DNA: TGCAGCGTTGAGAATCAGAGGACTAACTATGGCTACACCTTC; CDR3: CSVENQRTNYGYTF
D: NA; V: TRBV4-3; J: TRBJ1-6; size: NA; DNA: TGCGCCAGCAGCCAAGATGGCAGGGCGGTTTCACCCCTCCACTTT; CDR3: CASSQDGRAVSPLHF
D: NA; V: TRBV5-1; J: TRBJ1-4; size: NA; DNA: TGCGCCAGCACCCCGGGTACAACTAATGAAAAACTGTTTTTT; CDR3: CASTPGTTNEKLFF
D: NA; V: TRBV19; J: TRBJ1-1; size: NA; DNA: TGTGCCACCAGATTTACGAACACTGAAGCTTTCTTT; CDR3: CATRFTNTEAFF
D: NA; V: TRBV5-6; J: TRBJ1-4; size: once; DNA: TGTGCCAGCTCGGGTCAGGGTGCAACTAATGAAAAACTGTTTTTT; CDR3: CASSGQGATNEKLFF
D: NA; V: TRBV7-6; J: TRBJ2-1; size: NA; DNA: TGTGCCAGCACCCCCTCCCCGTGGGGTGAGCAGTTCTTC; CDR3: CASTPSPWGEQFF
D: NA; V: TRBV15; J: TRBJ2-1; size: few; DNA: TGTGCCACCAGCAGAGGCGTCGGAGACTACAATGAGCAGTTCTTC; CDR3: CATSRGVGDYNEQFF
D: NA; V: TRBV2; J: TRBJ1-2; size: few; DNA: TGTGCCAGCAGTGAAGAAGTGGACTCTGATCGCTACACCTTC; CDR3: CASSEEVDSDRYTF
D: TRBD1; V: TRBV9; J: TRBJ1-6; size: NA; DNA: TGTGCCAGCAGCATCGGACAGGGAACGGGTTCACCCCTCCACTTT; CDR3: CASSIGQGTGSPLHF
D: NA; V: TRBV11-2; J: TRBJ2-7; size: NA; DNA: TGTGCCAGCAGCCGGACCTACGAGCAGTACTTC; CDR3: CASSRTYEQYF
D: NA; V: TRBV21-1; J: TRBJ1-4; size: NA; DNA: TGTGCCAGCAGCAAATTTCCAACAGGGGGCCGGGAAAAACTGTTTTTT; CDR3: CASSKFPTGGREKLFF
D: NA; V: TRBV5-1; J: TRBJ2-5; size: NA; DNA: TGCGCCAGCAGCTTGGTAGGGGGGGCAGAGACCCAGTACTTC; CDR3: CASSLVGGAETQYF
D: NA; V: TRBV18; J: TRBJ2-7; size: NA; DNA: TGTGCCAGCTCACTATCTGGGATCTACGAGCAGTACTTC; CDR3: CASSLSGIYEQYF
D: NA; V: TRBV11-2; J: TRBJ2-2; size: NA; DNA: TGTGCCAGCAGAGCTACAGGGTCCAACACCGGGGAGCTGTTTTTT; CDR3: CASRATGSNTGELFF